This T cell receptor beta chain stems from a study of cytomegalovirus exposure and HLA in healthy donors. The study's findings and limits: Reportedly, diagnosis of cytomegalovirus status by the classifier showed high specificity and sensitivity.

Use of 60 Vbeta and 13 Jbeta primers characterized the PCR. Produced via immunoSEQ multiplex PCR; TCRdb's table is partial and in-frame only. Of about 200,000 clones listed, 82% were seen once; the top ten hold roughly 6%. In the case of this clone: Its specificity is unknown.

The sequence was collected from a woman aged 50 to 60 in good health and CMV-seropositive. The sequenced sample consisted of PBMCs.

CDR3 DNA: TGTGCCAGCAGTACCGGGAGTTCCTTTAACTATGGCTACACCTTC. Translation gives CASSTGSSFNYGYTF. This chain links TRBV28 with TRBJ1-2, with D uncertain. V was cut by 5 bases and J by 1 base, with 14 bases left in between. Germline loops: CDR1 MDHEN, CDR2 SYDVKM. This CDR3 comprises 15 residues.